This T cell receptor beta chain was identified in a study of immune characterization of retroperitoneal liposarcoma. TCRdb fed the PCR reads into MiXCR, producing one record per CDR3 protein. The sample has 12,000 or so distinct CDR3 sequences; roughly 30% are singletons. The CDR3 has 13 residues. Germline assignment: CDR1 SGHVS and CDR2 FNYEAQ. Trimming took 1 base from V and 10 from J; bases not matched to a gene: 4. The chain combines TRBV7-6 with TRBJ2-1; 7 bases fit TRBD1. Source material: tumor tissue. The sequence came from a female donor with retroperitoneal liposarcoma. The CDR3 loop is CASSLGQGMEQFF. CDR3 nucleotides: TGTGCCAGCAGCTTAGGACAGGGTATGGAGCAGTTCTTC.